A single sample is the source of the 14 T cell receptor beta chains below, sequenced in a study of T cells in women clearing cervical HPV infection. Libraries were prepared by immunoSEQ multiplex PCR; TCRdb keeps only in-frame clonotypes and omits some of them. Its table records approximately 30,000 clones. The sequenced sample was blood buffy coat. The receptors here all came from a woman aged 18 to 69 with a cervical HPV16 infection that either progressed to CIN3+ or cleared (not recorded which).

This CDR3 is CAISGHSSGANVLTF. CDR3 DNA (partial): TGTGCCATCAGTGGTCACAGCTCTGGGGCCAACGTC. The chain recombines TRBV10-3 with TRBJ2-6; D gene ambiguous. The read ends 3 residues before the CDR3 terminus; that terminus is restored from the germline J gene. Trimming removed 4 bases from V and 0 bases from J, with 7 bases in between. CDR1 and CDR2 from the germline V gene are ENHRY and SYGVKD. The length of the CDR3 is 15 residues.

As regards this clone: Read coverage stops 3 residues before the CDR3 terminus; the germline J gene supplies the remainder. The chain recombines TRBV7-2 with TRBJ2-7; TRBD2 matches 7 bases. CDR3 size: 12 residues. CDR1 is SGHTA and CDR2 is FQGNSA in the germline V gene. V gave up 4 bases and J gave up 6 bases; unmatched junction bases: 3. CDR3 bases read: TGTGCCAGCAGCTCGCAGCGGGGCGAG. It encodes CASSSQRGE. The full-length CDR3 reads as CASSSQRGEQYF.

As regards this clone: Coverage ceases 3 residues before the CDR3 finishes, and the germline J gene fills in the end. V gene TRBV30 combines with J gene TRBJ1-2; D unclear. The CDR3 has 12 residues. Germline V CDR1 and CDR2: GTSNPN, SVGIG (reference sequence). The part of the CDR3 DNA that was read is TGTGCCTGGGAGCTTTCGACTAGCGCC. It specifies CAWELSTSA. The entire CDR3 is CAWELSTSAYTF.

As regards this clone: Read data end 3 residues before the CDR3 end; the end is taken from the germline J gene. The gene calls are TRBV19 and TRBJ1-2; no reliable D call. The CDR3 runs to 15 residues. CDR1 is LNHDA, CDR2 SQIVND, per germline (reference sequence). The DNA read from the CDR3 is TGTGCCAGTAGTTCCGCCTCTGGTGCCACCTACGAC. Translated, it gives CASSSASGATYD. The full CDR3 is CASSSASGATYDYTF.

Concerning this clone itself: The observed sequence ends 3 residues before the CDR3 terminus, with the missing tail filled in from the germline J gene. The chain uses TRBV18 and TRBJ1-1, with D unresolved. V gave up 3 bases and J gave up 1 base, with 6 bases separating them. CDR1 is KGHSH, CDR2 LQKENI, per germline. The CDR3 contains 13 residues. The sequenced part of the CDR3 DNA is TGTGCCAGCTCACCGAACACGAACACTGAA. This codes for CASSPNTNTE. The CDR3 reads in full as CASSPNTNTEAFF. The complete variable domain, with remaining parts taken from reference TRBV18 and TRBJ1-1, reads NAGVMQNPRHLVRRRGQEARLRCSPMKGHSHVYWYRQLPEEGLKFMVYLQKENIIDESGMPKERFSAEFPKEGPSILRIQQVVRGDSAAYFCASSPNTNTEAFFGQGTRLTVV.

A word on this clone: The read stops 3 residues short of the end of the CDR3; the missing end is completed from the germline J gene. This chain uses TRBV19 with TRBJ1-2; D is unclear. Germline V CDR1 and CDR2: LNHDA, SQIVND (reference sequence). This CDR3 region has 13 residues. The CDR3 here is CASSMGWSYDYTF. Incomplete CDR3 DNA: TGTGCCAGTAGTATGGGCTGGTCCTACGAC.

In regard to this clone: Sequencing ends 3 residues short of the CDR3 end; the germline J gene provides the rest. This rearrangement joins TRBV24-1 to TRBJ2-1; 9 nucleotides match TRBD2. Germline CDR1 reads KGHDR; CDR2 reads SFDVKD. The length of the CDR3 is 14 residues. With 5 bases clipped from V and 7 bases from J, the junction kept 5 bases outside the gene matches. Here the CDR3 reads CATSAIAGANEQFF. CDR3 DNA, as far as it was read: TGTGCCACCAGTGCCATAGCGGGAGCAAATGAG.

Points on this clone: With the read ending 3 residues before the CDR3 end, the germline J gene is used to fill in that end. The chain has TRBV29-1 and TRBJ1-4; D possibly corresponds to TRBD1 (5 bases). The CDR3 consists of 13 residues. Germline assignment: CDR1 SQVTM and CDR2 ANQGSEA. The CDR3 DNA, read in part, is TGCAGCGTTCGGCAGGGTCGTGATTCACCA. Translation gives CSVRQGRDSP. The entire CDR3 protein reads CSVRQGRDSPLFF.

Comment on this clone: The junction differs from germline at one of its ends, possibly a read error. Read data end 3 residues before the CDR3 end; the end is taken from the germline J gene. V is TRBV20-1 and J is TRBJ2-3; 11 nucleotides line up with TRBD2. Germline V lookup: CDR1 DFQATT, CDR2 SNEGSKA (reference sequence). The CDR3 runs to 18 residues. CDR3 DNA (partial): TGCAGTGCTAGAAAATTAGCGGGGGGGCCAACGGCGGCAGAGACG. Its protein is CSARKLAGGPTAAET. The CDR3 as a whole reads CSARKLAGGPTAAETQYF.

Turning to this clone: The sequence runs out 3 residues before the end of the CDR3; the remainder is reconstructed from the germline J gene. The chain recombines TRBV30 with TRBJ1-6, with a tentative D call TRBD1 (5 bases). Germline CDR1 is GTSNPN and CDR2 is SVGIG (reference sequence). Trimming removed 1 base from V and 10 bases from J, with 11 bases in between. The CDR3 is 13 residues long. CDR3 bases read: TGTGCCTGGAGTGAGGGGCGAGGATCACCC. Translation: CAWSEGRGSP. The entire CDR3 reads CAWSEGRGSPLHF.

As for this clone: The CDR3 is cut off 3 residues early in the read; its end comes from the germline J gene. The chain couples TRBV7-2 to TRBJ1-1; 8 positions agree with TRBD1. This CDR3 region has 12 residues. CDR1 and CDR2 from the germline V gene are SGHTA and FQGNSA. The sequenced part of the CDR3 DNA is TGTGCCAGCAGCTTACAGGGGGCGAAA. Translating it yields CASSLQGAK. The full CDR3 is CASSLQGAKAFF.

Concerning this clone: Sequencing ends 3 residues short of the CDR3 end; the germline J gene provides the rest. The V gene is TRBV19, the J gene TRBJ2-2; 10 nucleotides line up with TRBD1. In germline, CDR1 is LNHDA, CDR2 SQIVND (reference sequence). The junction had 1 base not matched to a gene; V was cut back by 8 bases and J by 1 base. The CDR3 length is 14 residues. The DNA read from the CDR3 is TGTGCCAGTGGGACAGGGGAGAACACCGGGGAG. Protein: CASGTGENTGE. The whole CDR3 region reads CASGTGENTGELFF.

To note about this clone: Read sequence stops 3 residues before the CDR3 end, and the germline J gene provides the missing end. Other nucleotide sequences in the sample specify the same CDR3. V is TRBV11-2 and J is TRBJ1-3; 8 bases agree with TRBD1. With 7 bases clipped from V and 8 bases from J, the junction kept 7 bases outside the gene matches. The CDR3 contains 13 residues. CDR1 and CDR2 (germline): SGHAT, FQNNGV. The DNA read from the CDR3 is TGTGCCAGCAACTTTGACAGGGGTGACACC. As protein: CASNFDRGDT. The whole CDR3 is CASNFDRGDTIYF.

A note on this clone: Read coverage stops 3 residues before the CDR3 terminus; the germline J gene supplies the remainder. The chain combines TRBV5-1 with TRBJ2-3, with a possible D match to TRBD2 (5 bases). In germline, CDR1 is SGHRS, CDR2 YFSETQ. V was shortened by 3 bases and J by 4 bases, with 9 bases between the two germline ends. The CDR3 is 13 amino acids. The part of the CDR3 DNA that was read is TGCGCCAGCAGCTCACTAGAGTCAGATACG. It is translated as CASSSLESDT. The full CDR3 protein is CASSSLESDTQYF. The complete variable domain, with remaining parts taken from reference TRBV5-1 and TRBJ2-3, reads KAGVTQTPRYLIKTRGQQVTLSCSPISGHRSVSWYQQTPGQGLQFLFEYFSETQRNKGNFPGRFSGRQFSNSRSEMNVSTLELGDSALYLCASSSLESDTQYFGPGTRLTVL.